What follows are 21 T cell receptor beta chains derived from one specimen sequenced in a study of blood T cell repertoires in COVID-19. Sequencing used immunoSEQ multiplex PCR; TCRdb keeps in-frame clones, though not all of them. The top ten hold 1.7% of the sample, which has roughly 290,000 clones, around 90% seen once. The sequenced sample consisted of PBMCs or T cells enriched from blood (not recorded which). Receptor source: a woman aged 40 to 50 who had recovered from COVID-19.

In DNA form, the CDR3 reads TGTGCCAGCAGCTTAACAGACTCCTACGAGCAGTACTTC. As protein: CASSLTDSYEQYF. V gene TRBV5-6 combines with J gene TRBJ2-7, with no clear D. The CDR3 covers 13 residues. Trimming took off 2 bases at V and 0 bases at J, with 6 bases between the two ends. The V gene's germline CDR1 is SGHDT and CDR2 YYEEEE.

The chain joins TRBV15 to TRBJ2-7; TRBD1 matches 8 bases. Germline trimming cut 3 bases from V and 4 bases from J; bases unmatched to any gene: 5. The V gene's germline CDR1 is LNHNV and CDR2 YYDKDF (reference sequence). The CDR3 length is 14 residues. The CDR3 region has the DNA TGTGCCACCAGCAGTACCGACAGGGGTTACGAGCAGTACTTC. Amino acids: CATSSTDRGYEQYF.

The V gene is TRBV5-4, the J gene TRBJ1-3, with 7 bases identical to TRBD1. This CDR3 spans 16 amino acids. V lost 2 bases and J lost 0; bases outside the gene matches: 5. Germline V gives CDR1 SGHNT, CDR2 YYREEE (reference sequence). The CDR3 DNA is TGTGCCAGCAGCTTACCCGACAGGGACTCTGGAAACACCATATATTTT. Protein product: CASSLPDRDSGNTIYF.

The J gene is TRBJ2-7, the V gene TRBV19; 15 bases align to TRBD2. J lost 0 bases, V lost 5 bases, and 5 bases had no gene match. In germline, CDR1 is LNHDA, CDR2 SQIVND (reference sequence). CDR3 length: 17 amino acids. The CDR3 sequence: CASSPGLAGGSSYEQYF. CDR3 DNA sequence: TGTGCCAGTAGTCCGGGACTAGCGGGAGGTAGCTCCTACGAGCAGTACTTC.

The V and J genes are TRBV18 and TRBJ2-4; unclear D gene. The V gene's germline CDR1 is KGHSH and CDR2 LQKENI. The V end was cut by 0 bases, the J end by 5 bases, with 8 bases between. The CDR3 is 14 amino acids. CDR3 loop: CASSPPREQNIQYF. The CDR3 coding sequence is TGTGCCAGCTCACCACCGAGAGAGCAAAACATTCAGTACTTC.

With regard to this clone: At one of its ends the junction is not consistent with the germline gene, which may arise from a read error. V gene TRBV7-7 combines with J gene TRBJ2-7, with TRBD1 identical over 11 bases. Per the germline V gene, CDR1 is SSHAT and CDR2 is FNYEAQ (reference sequence). The CDR3 is 15 residues long. The CDR3 bases are TGTGCTAGCAGCTTGAGGACAGGGGGCTTCTACGAGCAGTACTTC. It is translated as CASSLRTGGFYEQYF.

The chain has TRBV9 and TRBJ2-1, with TRBD2 identical over 8 bases. V shed 0 bases, J shed 10 bases, and the junction held 9 bases outside the gene matches. Germline CDR1 and CDR2: SGDLS and YYNGEE. The length of the CDR3 is 15 residues. The DNA of the CDR3 is TGTGCCAGCAGCGTAGTGATAGCGGGACGAGCAGAGCAGTTCTTC. It translates to CASSVVIAGRAEQFF.

The chain recombines TRBV9 with TRBJ2-2, with TRBD1 as a possible D gene (5 bases). The germline gives CDR1 SGDLS, CDR2 YYNGEE. Trimming stripped 2 bases from V and 4 bases from J, with 12 bases between. The CDR3 contains 15 residues. CDR3 amino acids: CASSVSTASTGELFF. The CDR3 region has the DNA TGTGCCAGCAGCGTCTCGACAGCCTCCACCGGGGAGCTGTTTTTT.

This clone was recorded only once. This sequence joins TRBV27 and TRBJ1-3; TRBD1 matches 7 bases. CDR1 is MNHEY and CDR2 is SMNVEV in the germline V gene (reference sequence). J was trimmed by 2 bases and V by 2 bases; bases with no gene match: 0. The CDR3 is 14 residues long. The CDR3 loop is CASSLQGAGNTIYF. The CDR3 DNA sequence: TGTGCCAGCAGTTTACAGGGGGCTGGAAACACCATATATTTT.

The rearrangement links TRBV7-3 to TRBJ1-1; no firm D call. The V and J ends lost 4 bases and 4 bases respectively, with 16 bases between them. The germline V gene encodes CDR1 SGHTA and CDR2 FQGTGA. The CDR3 is 15 amino acids. The CDR3 spells CASSSGRVGSTEAFF. In nucleotides, the CDR3 is TGTGCCAGCAGCTCCGGACGGGTCGGGAGCACTGAAGCTTTCTTT.

The V and J genes are TRBV5-1 and TRBJ1-6, with 7 bases lining up with TRBD1. The CDR3 extends over 16 amino acids. Trimming took 4 bases from V and 10 from J; bases not matched to a gene: 14. Germline V lookup: CDR1 SGHRS, CDR2 YFSETQ. CDR3 nucleotide sequence: TGCGCCAGCAGCCCGTCCCACCCAGGGGGTGGGTCACCCCTCCACTTT. Translated: CASSPSHPGGGSPLHF.

The chain links TRBV29-1 to TRBJ2-5, with D possibly being TRBD2 (6 bases). V lost 4 bases to trimming and J lost 4 bases, with 13 bases between them. The CDR3 is made up of 13 amino acids. From germline, CDR1 is SQVTM and CDR2 ANQGSEA. The CDR3 loop reads CSVVESGGETQYF. CDR3 nucleotide sequence: TGCAGCGTTGTGGAGTCCGGGGGAGAGACCCAGTACTTC.

The chain combines TRBV29-1 with TRBJ2-1; possible D gene TRBD2, 5 bases. CDR1 SQVTM and CDR2 ANQGSEA come from the germline V gene. This CDR3 has 15 amino acids. V was pared by 3 bases and J by 1 base, with 13 bases between. Here the CDR3 reads CSVESAGESYNEQFF. The CDR3 DNA sequence: TGCAGCGTTGAGTCGGCGGGTGAATCCTACAATGAGCAGTTCTTC.

A note on this clone: At one of its ends the junction is not consistent with the germline gene, which may arise from a read error. J is TRBJ2-7 and V is TRBV7-7, with 8 bases that match TRBD2. Germline lookup yields CDR1 SSHAT and CDR2 FNYEAQ (reference sequence). The CDR3 length is 15 residues. CDR3 loop: CASSSSSGMEYEQYF. Written as DNA, the CDR3 is TGTGCTAGCAGCTCGAGTAGCGGGATGGAATACGAGCAGTACTTC.

Worth noting for this clone: Relative to the germline gene, one junction end is altered; a read error may explain this. The chain combines TRBV7-7 with TRBJ2-5; 8 bases are a match to TRBD1. CDR1 SSHAT and CDR2 FNYEAQ come from the germline V gene (reference sequence). The CDR3 runs 14 residues. In DNA, the CDR3 is TGTGCTAGCAGTCCTACCGGGACAGGAGAGACCCAGTACTTC. It yields the protein CASSPTGTGETQYF.

The rearrangement links TRBV19 to TRBJ1-1; possible D gene TRBD1, 5 bases. V was shortened by 3 bases and J by 4 bases, with 12 bases between the two germline ends. Germline CDR1 reads LNHDA; CDR2 reads SQIVND (reference sequence). This CDR3 comprises 14 residues. The CDR3 region has the DNA TGTGCCAGTAGTATCATAGGGGCCGGCACTGAAGCTTTCTTT. It is translated as CASSIIGAGTEAFF.

The chain recombines TRBV11-2 with TRBJ2-1; 10 bases align to TRBD2. V gave up 5 bases and J gave up 4 bases; unmatched junction bases: 14. Germline-derived CDR1 and CDR2 are SGHAT and FQNNGV. The length of the CDR3 is 18 residues. CDR3 residues: CASSRNTGASGSYNEQFF. The CDR3, as DNA: TGTGCCAGCAGCCGAAACACGGGGGCTAGCGGGAGTTACAATGAGCAGTTCTTC.

The chain employs TRBV6-6 and TRBJ1-2; D remains ambiguous. This CDR3 has 15 amino acids. Trimming stripped 0 bases from V and 0 bases from J, with 8 bases between. Germline assignment: CDR1 MNHNY and CDR2 SVGAGI (reference sequence). CDR3 coding DNA: TGTGCCAGCAGTTACTCGTACGGGGCTAACTATGGCTACACCTTC. Amino acids: CASSYSYGANYGYTF.

The chain couples TRBV9 to TRBJ1-2; 7 positions match TRBD1. Germline loops: CDR1 SGDLS, CDR2 YYNGEE. The V gene end was trimmed by 4 bases and the J gene end by 4 bases; junction bases not matched to a gene: 7. This CDR3 has 14 residues. CDR3: CASSRQTGPYGYTF. As DNA, the CDR3 is TGTGCCAGCAGCAGACAGACAGGGCCCTATGGCTACACCTTC.

The chain joins TRBV19 to TRBJ1-1, with D possibly TRBD1 on 6 matching bases. Deletions cut 3 bases from V and 7 bases from J, with 27 bases between. This CDR3 comprises 18 residues. Germline lookup yields CDR1 LNHDA and CDR2 SQIVND (reference sequence). The CDR3 coding sequence is TGTGCCAGTAGTATTAGGCCCGGGGGGGCGAGTGTGCGTATTGAAGCTTTCTTT. It yields the protein CASSIRPGGASVRIEAFF.

This chain links TRBV18 with TRBJ2-2; weak D call: TRBD2 (5 bases). This CDR3 spans 15 amino acids. The V and J ends lost 4 bases and 7 bases respectively, with 16 bases between them. Germline CDR1 and CDR2: KGHSH and LQKENI. This CDR3 reads CASSRSGSNGGELFF. The CDR3 nucleotides are TGTGCCAGCTCACGGAGTGGGAGTAACGGCGGGGAGCTGTTTTTT.